This TCR beta chain was recorded in a study of blood T cell repertoires in COVID-19 (TCRdb year 2020). For context, the study as a whole: Samples from collaborators originated in the United States, Italy and Spain and spanned both the acute and convalescent phases of COVID-19. HLA class I and class II types, where available, came from metadata supplied by the sample provider rather than from assay-based typing. Samples came from the ongoing ImmuneRACE study (first 160 participants) plus 1,254 subjects from 6 global collaborators. A de-identified subject ID, COVID-19 status, age in years and sex were almost always included in the sample metadata. The repertoires were made available in a free public database intended to serve as a resource for research on the immune response to SARS-CoV-2. Deeply sampled blood TCRbeta repertoires from subjects exposed to, actively infected with, or recovered from COVID-19 were included in the dataset. The prospective study material was composed of cDNA or gDNA derived from T cells, B-cell-depleted T cells, or PBMCs.

Remarks on this clone: This receptor's antigen is unknown. Base qualities are not recorded, but no much larger clone differs from it by a single base.

Results the study describes overall, beyond this receptor: The quantity of clinical and demographic metadata differed by source and by participant and was supplied without curation.

TCRbeta CDR3 regions were amplified from genomic DNA using the immunoSEQ Assay, a bias-controlled multiplex PCR. In the paper's pipeline: Within the assay, amplification of reference gene primers was used to estimate how many nucleated cells each sample contained. Sequence reads were collapsed and filtered to measure the absolute abundance of every unique TCRbeta CDR3 rearrangement. For each sample, productive Simpson clonality was calculated by taking the square root of Simpson's diversity index across productive rearrangements. TCRdb's version of the immuneACCESS table is confined to in-frame rearrangements and falls short of the full clone set. An unresolved V gene accounts for under half of the shortfall where checked; the remainder is of unknown origin. V and J calls plus clone size are reproduced from that table; the DNA served to infer D and trimming. This sample lists under 35,000 clones; about nine tenths were detected once. The top ten hold roughly an eighth of the sample.

From the cysteine up to the phenylalanine, the CDR3 has a length of 14 residues. Just CDR3 DNA is preserved here, 42 bases in frame from base 1. From the germline V gene (reference sequence), CDR1 is SGHNT and CDR2 is YYREEE. Ends trimmed: V by 4 bases, J by 8 bases; bases unmatched to a gene: 9. Whole blood was collected in K2EDTA tubes by collaborating institutions according to the institutions' own protocols. For TCRbeta analysis, collaborators shipped samples as frozen whole blood, isolated PBMCs, or DNA extracted from either of those sample types. This clonotype was sampled from a human donor with active COVID-19. The donor label of this sample is uncertain. Sample: peripheral blood. The sequence is built from TRBV5-4 and TRBJ2-4; 7 middle bases align to TRBD1. CDR3 protein: CASSNNRGPDIQYF. The DNA is as follows: TGTGCCAGCAGCAACAACAGGGGCCCGGACATTCAGTACTTC.